This TCR beta chain was identified during a study of blood T cell repertoires in COVID-19. About the research overall: The United States, Italy and Spain were the sources of the acute and convalescent COVID-19 samples. PBMCs, B-cell-depleted T cells, or T cells provided the cDNA or gDNA that made up the material.

The CDR3 consists of 14 residues. The ends lost 4 bases at V and 6 bases at J; junction bases unmatched: 6. Germline CDR1 and CDR2: SQVTM and ANQGSEA. Measured with immunoSEQ multiplex PCR; TCRdb has only the in-frame clones, and not every one. The repertoire holds over 400,000 clones, with 85% to 90% as singletons. Recruited during active infection, patients (from Seattle) were subsequently followed longitudinally. This clonotype originated in a woman between 50 and 59 years old with COVID-19, enrolled during active disease. The chain links TRBV29-1 to TRBJ2-1; 10 positions agree with TRBD1. Input material: peripheral blood. This CDR3 is CSVAPTGGFNEQFF. In DNA, the CDR3 is TGCAGCGTTGCACCGACAGGGGGCTTCAATGAGCAGTTCTTC.